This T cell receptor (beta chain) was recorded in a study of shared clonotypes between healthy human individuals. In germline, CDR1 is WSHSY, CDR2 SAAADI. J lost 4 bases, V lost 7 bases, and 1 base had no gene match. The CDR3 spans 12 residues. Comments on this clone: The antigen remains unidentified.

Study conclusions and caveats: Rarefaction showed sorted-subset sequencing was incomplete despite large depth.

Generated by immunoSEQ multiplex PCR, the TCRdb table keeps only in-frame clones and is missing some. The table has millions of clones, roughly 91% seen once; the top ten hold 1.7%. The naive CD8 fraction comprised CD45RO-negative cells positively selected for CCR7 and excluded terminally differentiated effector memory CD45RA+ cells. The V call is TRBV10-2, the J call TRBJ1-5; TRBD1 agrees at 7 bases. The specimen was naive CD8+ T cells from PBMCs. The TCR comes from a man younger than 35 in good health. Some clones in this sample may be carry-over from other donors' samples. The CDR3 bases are TGCGCCAGCACACAGGGGAATCAGCCCCAGCATTTT. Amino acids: CASTQGNQPQHF.